One sample yielded the 7 T cell receptor beta chains listed below, sequenced in a study of cytomegalovirus exposure and HLA in healthy donors. PCR was performed using 60 Vbeta and 13 Jbeta primers. Sequencing used immunoSEQ multiplex PCR; TCRdb keeps in-frame clones, though not all of them. The data contain 210,000 or so clones, 70% to 90% of them singletons. Sequencing was carried out using PBMCs. These receptor sequences come from a human donor in good health.

The chain couples TRBV27 to TRBJ2-7, with TRBD1 matching 9 bases. Germline CDR1 is MNHEY and CDR2 is SMNVEV (reference sequence). The CDR3 loop spans 14 amino acids. V was clipped by 7 bases and J by 5 bases; unmatched bases: 9. The DNA for the CDR3 is TGTGCCAGCACCTTTGGGGACAGGGCCCACGAGCAGTACTTC. This encodes CASTFGDRAHEQYF.

This chain connects TRBV19 to TRBJ2-5, with 8 nucleotides matching TRBD2. J gave up 5 bases and V 1 base, and 6 bases lay outside the gene matches. Germline CDR1 and CDR2: LNHDA and SQIVND (reference sequence). The CDR3 is 15 amino acids. The CDR3 here is CASSIVAGRGETQYF. CDR3 bases: TGTGCCAGTAGTATAGTAGCGGGGAGAGGTGAGACCCAGTACTTC. The full variable domain, completed using reference TRBV19 and TRBJ2-5, is DGGITQSPKYLFRKEGQNVTLSCEQNLNHDAMYWYRQDPGQGLRLIYYSQIVNDFQKGDIAEGYSVSREKKESFPLTVTSAQKNPTAFYLCASSIVAGRGETQYFGPGTRLLVL.

This clone was counted a few times. The chain carries TRBV6-1 and TRBJ1-2, with D possibly matching TRBD1 (6 bases). Germline loops: CDR1 MNHNS, CDR2 SASEGT. This CDR3 is 13 amino acids long. The V end lost 1 base, the J end lost 5 bases, and 8 bases lay between the germline ends. The CDR3 spells CASSEEGGYGYTF. The CDR3 DNA is TGTGCCAGCAGTGAAGAAGGGGGTTATGGCTACACCTTC.

This chain links TRBV19 with TRBJ2-7; D possibly corresponds to TRBD2 (6 bases). The V end lost 10 bases, the J end lost 4 bases, and 23 bases lay between the germline ends. Looked up from germline, CDR1 is LNHDA and CDR2 is SQIVND (reference sequence). CDR3 length: 15 residues. CDR3 residues: CATYGDILAGYEQYF. The CDR3 region has the DNA TGTGCCACCTACGGAGACATACTGGCGGGGTACGAGCAGTACTTC. Full variable domain (rest looked up from reference TRBV19 and TRBJ2-7): DGGITQSPKYLFRKEGQNVTLSCEQNLNHDAMYWYRQDPGQGLRLIYYSQIVNDFQKGDIAEGYSVSREKKESFPLTVTSAQKNPTAFYLCATYGDILAGYEQYFGPGTRLTVT.

CDR3 sequence: CASSVGAGYEQYF. In DNA form, the CDR3 reads TGTGCCAGCAGCGTAGGCGCAGGCTACGAGCAGTACTTC. The rearrangement joins TRBV9 to TRBJ2-7; D gene unclear. V gave up 0 bases and J gave up 3 bases, with 7 bases separating them. The CDR3 loop spans 13 amino acids. Germline V lookup: CDR1 SGDLS, CDR2 YYNGEE.

The chain is built from TRBV7-3 and TRBJ2-7; 8 nucleotides align to TRBD2. CDR1 SGHTA and CDR2 FQGTGA come from the germline V gene. The V gene end was trimmed by 5 bases and the J gene end by 2 bases; junction bases not matched to a gene: 5. This CDR3 is 14 amino acids long. The CDR3 protein is CASSLDSGAYEQYF. CDR3 coding DNA: TGTGCCAGCAGCCTGGATAGCGGGGCCTACGAGCAGTACTTC.

The chain links TRBV19 to TRBJ2-1; 13 bases align to TRBD2. CDR1 is LNHDA and CDR2 is SQIVND in the germline V gene (reference sequence). The CDR3 covers 18 residues. V trimming: 4 bases; J trimming: 2 bases; junction bases outside the gene matches: 8. In nucleotides, the CDR3 is TGTGCCAGTAGTACACTAGCGGGAGGGCCCGGAACCTACAATGAGCAGTTCTTC. This sequence encodes CASSTLAGGPGTYNEQFF.